Included here is one T cell receptor beta chain sequence, with context. Antigen specificity is unknown. This entry belongs to a study of tumor-infiltrating lymphocytes in primary liver carcinoma. Study-wide background: Sample yields of productive TCRbeta reads, ranging from roughly 3.65 to 7.13 million, were similar across tissue types. The study's findings and limits: Appearing in all five tumor regions was true of only about 8-24% of top clones.

DNA and RNA were both co-extracted from approximately 20-30 mg of bulk tissue that had not been sorted. The study enrolled treatment-naive patients with chronic HBV infection. Over 80% of the cells in every tumor sample were viable tumor cells. Unmatched junction bases numbered 13, after V lost 9 bases and J lost 0 bases. CDR3 length: 17 residues. The V gene's germline CDR1 is MNHEY and CDR2 SVGEGT. Using a constant-region primer together with ProtoScript II reverse transcriptase, TCR beta cDNA was made from about 500 ng of total RNA. Libraries covering TCR beta were generated through three nested multiplex PCR rounds (using a slightly modified ARM-PCR). TRBV1-TRBV30 forward primers paired with a C-beta reverse primer drove the first two PCR rounds, around 10 cycles each. TCRdb independently ran MiXCR on the multiplex PCR reads; one entry per CDR3 protein. Seen here are approximately 30,000 distinct CDR3 sequences, around 80% observed once, and the top ten hold 35% to 40%.

This receptor was obtained from a man aged 40-49 years with primary liver carcinoma and hepatitis B virus infection. The chain recombines TRBV6-2 or TRBV6-3 with TRBJ2-1; 8 positions agree with TRBD1. Sequenced sample: liver tumor tissue from sampling region 5. Subset noted: tumor region T5, tumor centre. DNA of the CDR3: TGTGCCAGTTTTAATGTTCAGGGGGCGAGCTCCTACAATGAGCAGTTCTTC. Translating it yields CASFNVQGASSYNEQFF.